Below, one T cell receptor beta chain is given with its context. These data are taken from a study of blood T cell repertoires in COVID-19. Study at large: COVID-19 samples from acute and convalescent phases originated in the United States, Italy and Spain. T cells, B-cell-depleted T cells, or PBMCs provided the cDNA or gDNA that served as material.

The CDR3 runs to 12 residues. The V end was cut by 4 bases, the J end by 7 bases, with 10 bases between. Germline V gene sequence: CDR1 MNHEY, CDR2 SVGEGT. Authors' methods: It was from reference gene primer amplification that nucleated cell counts were estimated. Clones were sequenced by immunoSEQ multiplex PCR, and TCRdb holds only the in-frame ones, with some missing. V and J calls and clone size are copied from that table; D and trimming were computed from the DNA. The data contain roughly 410,000 clones, 89% of them seen just once; the ten biggest clones take up 1% to 1.5%. Sequencing was carried out using peripheral blood. The chain uses TRBV6-2 or TRBV6-3 and TRBJ1-2, with D hard to call. This TCR was recovered from a man aged 40-49 years with acute or convalescent COVID-19. In DNA, the CDR3 is TGTGCCAGCAGTTTTTGGAGGTCTGGCTACACCTTC. Protein sequence: CASSFWRSGYTF.